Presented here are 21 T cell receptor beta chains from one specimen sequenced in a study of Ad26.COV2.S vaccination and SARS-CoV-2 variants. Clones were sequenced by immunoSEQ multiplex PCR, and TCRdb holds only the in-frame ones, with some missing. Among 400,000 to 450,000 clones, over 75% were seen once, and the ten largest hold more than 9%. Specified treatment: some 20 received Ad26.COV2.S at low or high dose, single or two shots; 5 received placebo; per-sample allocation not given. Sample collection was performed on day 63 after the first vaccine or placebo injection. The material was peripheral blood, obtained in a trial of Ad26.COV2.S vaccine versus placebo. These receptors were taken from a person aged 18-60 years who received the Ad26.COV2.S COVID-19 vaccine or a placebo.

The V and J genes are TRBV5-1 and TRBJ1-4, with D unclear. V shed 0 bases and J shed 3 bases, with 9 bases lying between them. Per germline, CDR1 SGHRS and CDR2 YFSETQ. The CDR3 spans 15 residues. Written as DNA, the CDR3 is TGCGCCAGCAGCTTGGATGGCAGATCTAATGAAAAACTGTTTTTT. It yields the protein CASSLDGRSNEKLFF.

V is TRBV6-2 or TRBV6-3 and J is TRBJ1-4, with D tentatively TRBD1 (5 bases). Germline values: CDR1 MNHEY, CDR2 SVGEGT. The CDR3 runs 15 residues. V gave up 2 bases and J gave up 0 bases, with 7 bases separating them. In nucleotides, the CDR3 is TGTGCCAGCAGTTACGGACAAACAACTAATGAAAAACTGTTTTTT. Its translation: CASSYGQTTNEKLFF.

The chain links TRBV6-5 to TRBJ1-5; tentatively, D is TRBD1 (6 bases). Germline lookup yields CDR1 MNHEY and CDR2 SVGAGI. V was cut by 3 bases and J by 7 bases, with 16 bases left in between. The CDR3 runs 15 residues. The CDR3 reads CASSYTGGAGQPQHF. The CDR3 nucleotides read TGTGCCAGCAGTTATACGGGGGGGGCTGGACAGCCCCAGCATTTT.

CDR3: CASSVDFPATSGTKKDSYNEQFF. DNA for the CDR3: TGTGCCAGCAGCGTAGACTTCCCCGCGACTAGCGGGACTAAAAAAGACTCCTACAATGAGCAGTTCTTC. This chain uses TRBV9 with TRBJ2-1; TRBD2 agrees at 11 bases. The CDR3 consists of 23 residues. Germline assignment: CDR1 SGDLS and CDR2 YYNGEE. V shed 0 bases, J shed 0 bases, and the junction held 20 bases outside the gene matches.

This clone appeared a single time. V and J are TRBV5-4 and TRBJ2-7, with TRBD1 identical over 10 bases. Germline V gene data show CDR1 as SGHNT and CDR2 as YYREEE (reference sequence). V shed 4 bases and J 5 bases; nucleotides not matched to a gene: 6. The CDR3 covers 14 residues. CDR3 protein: CASSTGQGFDEQYF. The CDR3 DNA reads TGTGCCAGCAGCACGGGACAGGGGTTCGACGAGCAGTACTTC. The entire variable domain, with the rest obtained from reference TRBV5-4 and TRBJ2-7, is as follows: ETGVTQSPTHLIKTRGQQVTLRCSSQSGHNTVSWYQQALGQGPQFIFQYYREEENGRGNFPPRFSGLQFPNYSSELNVNALELDDSALYLCASSTGQGFDEQYFGPGTRLTVT.

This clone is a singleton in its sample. CDR3 residues: CASSLGYPGGLQVNTGELFF. CDR3 coding DNA: TGTGCCAGCAGCTTGGGGTACCCGGGCGGTCTTCAGGTTAACACCGGGGAGCTGTTTTTT. The chain carries TRBV5-5 and TRBJ2-2; no clear D. This CDR3 region has 20 residues. Per germline, CDR1 SGHKS and CDR2 YYEKEE (reference sequence). V lost 0 bases to trimming and J lost 2 bases, with 23 bases between them.

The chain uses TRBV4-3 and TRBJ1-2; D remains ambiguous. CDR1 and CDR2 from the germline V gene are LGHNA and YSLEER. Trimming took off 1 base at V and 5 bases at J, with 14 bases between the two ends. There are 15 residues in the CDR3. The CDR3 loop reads CASSQGRAVWYGYTF. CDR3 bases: TGCGCCAGCAGCCAAGGGCGGGCGGTTTGGTATGGCTACACCTTC.

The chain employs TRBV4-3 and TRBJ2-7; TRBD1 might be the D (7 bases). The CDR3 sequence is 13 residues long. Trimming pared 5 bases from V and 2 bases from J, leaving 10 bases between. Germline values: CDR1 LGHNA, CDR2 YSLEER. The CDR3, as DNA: TGCGCCAGCAGCGCGGGACAGACCTACGAGCAGTACTTC. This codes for CASSAGQTYEQYF.

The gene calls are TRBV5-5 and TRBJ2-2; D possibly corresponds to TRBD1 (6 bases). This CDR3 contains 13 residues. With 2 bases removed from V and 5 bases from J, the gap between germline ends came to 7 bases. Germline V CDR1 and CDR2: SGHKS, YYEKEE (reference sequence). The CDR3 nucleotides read TGTGCCAGCAGCTTAGGGGGAACCGGGGAGCTGTTTTTT. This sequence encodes CASSLGGTGELFF.

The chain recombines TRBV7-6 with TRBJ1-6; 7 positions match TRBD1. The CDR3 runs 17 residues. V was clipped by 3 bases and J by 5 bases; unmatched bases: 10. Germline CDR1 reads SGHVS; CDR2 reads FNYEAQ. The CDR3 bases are TGTGCCAGCAGCTTCTTGGACAGGATTGGGGATAATTCACCCCTCCACTTT. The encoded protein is CASSFLDRIGDNSPLHF.

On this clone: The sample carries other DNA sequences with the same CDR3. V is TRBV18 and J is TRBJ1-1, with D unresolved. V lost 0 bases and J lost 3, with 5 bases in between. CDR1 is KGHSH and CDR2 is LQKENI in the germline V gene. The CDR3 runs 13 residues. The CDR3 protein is CASSPPGDTEAFF. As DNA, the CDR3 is TGTGCCAGCTCACCACCTGGGGACACTGAAGCTTTCTTT.

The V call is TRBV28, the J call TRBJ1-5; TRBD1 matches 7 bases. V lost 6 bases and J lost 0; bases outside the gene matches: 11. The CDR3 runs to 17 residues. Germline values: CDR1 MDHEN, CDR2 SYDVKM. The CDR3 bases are TGTGCCAGCAGCCGACCCGGGACAGTCTATAGCAATCAGCCCCAGCATTTT. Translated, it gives CASSRPGTVYSNQPQHF.

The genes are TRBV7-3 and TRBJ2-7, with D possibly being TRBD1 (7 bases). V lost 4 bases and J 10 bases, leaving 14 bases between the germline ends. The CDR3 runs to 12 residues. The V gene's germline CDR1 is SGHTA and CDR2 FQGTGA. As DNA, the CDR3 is TGTGCCAGCAGCTATCAGGGGGGAGCCCAGTACTTC. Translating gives CASSYQGGAQYF.

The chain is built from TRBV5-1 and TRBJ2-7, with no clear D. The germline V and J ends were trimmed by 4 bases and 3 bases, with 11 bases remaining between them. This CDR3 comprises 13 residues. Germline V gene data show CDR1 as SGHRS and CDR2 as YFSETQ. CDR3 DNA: TGCGCCAGCAGCCCCCTGGACCTCTACGAGCAGTACTTC. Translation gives CASSPLDLYEQYF.

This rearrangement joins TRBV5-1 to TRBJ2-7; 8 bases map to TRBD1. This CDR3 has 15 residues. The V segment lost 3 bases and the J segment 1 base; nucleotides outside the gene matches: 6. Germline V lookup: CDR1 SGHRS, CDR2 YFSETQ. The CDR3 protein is CASSSLQGVSYEQYF. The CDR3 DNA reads TGCGCCAGCAGCTCACTACAGGGGGTGTCCTACGAGCAGTACTTC.

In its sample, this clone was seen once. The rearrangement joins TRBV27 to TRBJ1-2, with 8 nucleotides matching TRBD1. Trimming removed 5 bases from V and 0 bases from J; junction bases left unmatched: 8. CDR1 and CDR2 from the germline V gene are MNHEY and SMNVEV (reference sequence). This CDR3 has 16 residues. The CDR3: CASSPGQGLSNYGYTF. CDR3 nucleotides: TGTGCCAGCAGTCCCGGACAGGGACTTTCTAACTATGGCTACACCTTC.

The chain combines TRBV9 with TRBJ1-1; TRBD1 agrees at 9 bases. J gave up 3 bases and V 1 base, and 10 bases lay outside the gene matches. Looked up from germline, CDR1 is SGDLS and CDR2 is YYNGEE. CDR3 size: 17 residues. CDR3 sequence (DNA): TGTGCCAGCAGCGTACGTATCGAACGACAGGGGGACACTGAAGCTTTCTTT. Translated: CASSVRIERQGDTEAFF.

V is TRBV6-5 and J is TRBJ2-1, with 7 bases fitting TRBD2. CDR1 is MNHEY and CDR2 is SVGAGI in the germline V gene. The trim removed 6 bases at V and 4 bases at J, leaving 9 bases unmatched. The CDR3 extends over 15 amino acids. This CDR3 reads CASSILAAGYNEQFF. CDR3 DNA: TGTGCCAGCAGCATCCTAGCGGCCGGTTACAATGAGCAGTTCTTC.

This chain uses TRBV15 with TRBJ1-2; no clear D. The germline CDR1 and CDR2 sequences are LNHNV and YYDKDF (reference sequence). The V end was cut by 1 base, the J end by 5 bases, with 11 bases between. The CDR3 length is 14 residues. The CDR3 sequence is CATSRAGGTYGYTF. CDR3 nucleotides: TGTGCCACCAGCAGAGCAGGCGGTACTTATGGCTACACCTTC.

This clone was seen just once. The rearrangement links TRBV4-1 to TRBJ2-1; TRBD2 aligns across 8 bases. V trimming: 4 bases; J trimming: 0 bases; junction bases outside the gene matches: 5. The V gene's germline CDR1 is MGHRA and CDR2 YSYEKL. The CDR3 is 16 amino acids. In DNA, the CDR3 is TGCGCCAGCAGCCCCGCAGCGGGGGACTCCTACAATGAGCAGTTCTTC. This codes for CASSPAAGDSYNEQFF.

CDR3 residues: CASSILGPEQFF. The CDR3 region has the DNA TGTGCCAGCAGCATACTAGGGCCTGAGCAGTTCTTC. The rearrangement joins TRBV5-4 to TRBJ2-1, with D possibly TRBD2 on 5 matching bases. CDR1 is SGHNT, CDR2 YYREEE, per germline (reference sequence). The CDR3 is 12 residues long. Trimming shortened V by 4 bases and J by 9 bases, and 11 bases separated the two germline ends.